The 31 T cell receptor beta chains presented below share a single source sample, sequenced in a study of T-cell reconstitution after alpha-beta-depleted transplantation in children. Using unique molecular identifiers, the investigators prepared the TCRbeta library. TCRdb fed the PCR reads into MiXCR, producing one record per CDR3 protein. The data show over 45,000 distinct CDR3 sequences, about a tenth seen once. The sample in question was PBMCs, mostly from graft donor cells, obtained 60 days after TCRalphabeta/CD19-depleted stem cell transplant. The receptor source for this set is a male patient under 10 years old who had a stem cell transplant for chronic granulomatous disease, so the T cells may come from the graft donor.

This clonotype was seen only a few times. The rearrangement uses TRBV10-3 and TRBJ2-7; 8 nucleotides line up with TRBD2. V shed 0 bases, J shed 3 bases, and the junction held 4 bases outside the gene matches. The germline CDR1 and CDR2 sequences are ENHRY and SYGVKD. The CDR3 totals 15 residues. The CDR3 nucleotides read TGTGCCATCAGTGAGTCGCGCGGGAGGATCTACGAGCAGTACTTC. It is translated as CAISESRGRIYEQYF.

The table lists this clonotype with a few counts. This rearrangement joins TRBV18 to TRBJ1-6, with TRBD1 as a possible D gene (5 bases). V gave up 5 bases and J gave up 0 bases, with 11 bases separating them. Germline loops: CDR1 KGHSH, CDR2 LQKENI. The CDR3 has 16 residues. This CDR3 reads CASSSDSSSYNSPLHF. CDR3 nucleotides: TGTGCCAGCTCATCCGACAGCAGCTCCTATAATTCACCCCTCCACTTT.

This clonotype was recorded at least ten times. The chain has TRBV28 and TRBJ2-5; perhaps TRBD2 as D (5 bases). The germline gives CDR1 MDHEN, CDR2 SYDVKM. The ends were cut back, 6 bases at V and 1 base at J, with 18 bases in the middle. The CDR3 runs to 16 residues. CDR3 bases: TGTGCCAGCAGCCTCGGCGGGTCCGGACTCCAAGAGACCCAGTACTTC. Translated: CASSLGGSGLQETQYF.

This clonotype was recorded many times. This sequence joins TRBV4-3 and TRBJ2-2; 8 positions match TRBD2. Unmatched junction bases numbered 7, after V lost 1 base and J lost 6 bases. The CDR3 totals 16 residues. Germline loops: CDR1 LGHNA, CDR2 YSLEER. The DNA for the CDR3 is TGCGCCAGCAGCCAAGGGGGAAAAGCGGGGGCCGGGGAGCTGTTTTTT. This encodes CASSQGGKAGAGELFF.

This clonotype was detected ten times or more. This rearrangement joins TRBV6-5 to TRBJ1-1, with 8 bases aligning to TRBD1. Germline V gene lookup returns CDR1 MNHEY and CDR2 SVGAGI. CDR3 length equals 16 residues. After removal of 0 bases from V and 1 base from J, the junction contained 4 bases not matched to a gene. The CDR3 reads CASSYSFGQGNTEAFF. CDR3 DNA: TGTGCCAGCAGTTACTCATTTGGACAGGGGAACACTGAAGCTTTCTTT.

This clonotype was picked up many times. This chain connects TRBV11-2 to TRBJ2-2, with 13 bases identical to TRBD2. CDR1 and CDR2 (germline): SGHAT, FQNNGV. V shed 5 bases and J 5 bases; nucleotides not matched to a gene: 5. The CDR3 length is 16 residues. The CDR3 DNA reads TGTGCCAGCAGCCCAGGGACTAGCGGGAAAACCGGGGAGCTGTTTTTT. Translating it yields CASSPGTSGKTGELFF. Full variable domain (missing parts from reference TRBV11-2 and TRBJ2-2): EAGVAQSPRYKIIEKRQSVAFWCNPISGHATLYWYQQILGQGPKLLIQFQNNGVVDDSQLPKDRFSAERLKGVDSTLKIQPAKLEDSAVYLCASSPGTSGKTGELFFGEGSRLTVL.

The chain recombines TRBV10-3 with TRBJ2-5; D not resolved. Trimming removed 4 bases from V and 1 base from J, with 13 bases in between. The germline CDR1 and CDR2 sequences are ENHRY and SYGVKD. This CDR3 has 15 amino acids. CDR3 region: CAISVGSSIQETQYF. The CDR3 nucleotides read TGTGCCATCAGTGTCGGCTCCTCTATCCAAGAGACCCAGTACTTC.

This clonotype was counted many times. The chain uses TRBV7-2 and TRBJ2-3, with D perhaps matching TRBD2 (5 bases). Trimming removed 1 base at V and 3 bases at J, with 8 bases between. The CDR3 covers 14 residues. Germline CDR1 reads SGHTA; CDR2 reads FQGNSA. The CDR3 region is CASSLGLATDTQYF. DNA for the CDR3: TGTGCCAGCAGCTTAGGGTTAGCGACAGATACGCAGTATTTT.

This clonotype was detected many times. The V call is TRBV29-1, the J call TRBJ2-3; 9 nucleotides match TRBD1. This CDR3 has 13 residues. Germline CDR1 and CDR2: SQVTM and ANQGSEA. J lost 4 bases, V lost 4 bases, and 3 bases had no gene match. The CDR3 region is CSVAGQGSDTQYF. CDR3 nucleotides: TGCAGCGTTGCGGGACAGGGTTCAGATACGCAGTATTTT.

There are a few counts of this clonotype. The chain is built from TRBV7-9 and TRBJ1-2; 7 nucleotides match TRBD1. J gave up 2 bases and V 5 bases, and 8 bases lay outside the gene matches. The germline gives CDR1 SEHNR, CDR2 FQNEAQ (reference sequence). This CDR3 has 15 amino acids. The CDR3 DNA follows: TGTGCCAGCAGCCGCGGACAGGCAGGGAACTATGGCTACACCTTC. This gives the protein CASSRGQAGNYGYTF.

The chain links TRBV6-1 to TRBJ2-7; perhaps TRBD1 as D (6 bases). The V and J ends lost 4 bases and 0 bases respectively, with 13 bases between them. Germline lookup yields CDR1 MNHNS and CDR2 SASEGT. There are 15 residues in the CDR3. The DNA for the CDR3 is TGTGCCAGCAGTGTCGGGACACTCGGCTCCTACGAGCAGTACTTC. Protein product: CASSVGTLGSYEQYF.

This clonotype was found many times. The chain links TRBV20-1 to TRBJ2-7; tentative D call: TRBD1 (5 bases). There are 14 residues in the CDR3. CDR1 DFQATT and CDR2 SNEGSKA come from the germline V gene (reference sequence). In DNA form, the CDR3 reads TGCGGGGCTAACACGGACGGAAACACCTACGAGCAGTACTTC. It yields the protein CGANTDGNTYEQYF.

CDR3: CASSSSGSYEQYF. CDR3 nucleotide sequence: TGTGCCAGCAGTTCAAGCGGTTCCTACGAGCAGTACTTC. The gene calls are TRBV6-6 and TRBJ2-7; D might be TRBD2 (5 bases). CDR3 length: 13 amino acids. Trimming shortened V by 4 bases and J by 1 base, and 8 bases separated the two germline ends. Germline CDR1 is MNHNY and CDR2 is SVGAGI (reference sequence).

This clonotype appeared many times. The chain employs TRBV21-1 and TRBJ1-1; the table's D call TRBD1 went unverified against the DNA. TRBV21-1 is an annotated pseudogene. This CDR3 contains 16 residues. CDR3 bases: TGTGCCAGCAGCATTGGGACAGGGGAACCGAACACTGAAGCTTTCTTT. This encodes CASSIGTGEPNTEAFF.

This clonotype was detected many times. The chain couples TRBV6-2 or TRBV6-3 to TRBJ2-1; 14 positions match TRBD2. The CDR3 extends over 16 amino acids. CDR1 MNHEY and CDR2 SVGEGT come from the germline V gene. Trimming took 4 bases from V and 8 from J; bases not matched to a gene: 7. The CDR3 DNA sequence: TGTGCCAGCAGTTTCTGGGGGACTAGCGGGAGAGATGAGCAGTTCTTC. Translating it yields CASSFWGTSGRDEQFF.

Ten or more counts support this clonotype. This sequence joins TRBV3-1 and TRBJ1-2, with D possibly matching TRBD1 (5 bases). The germline V gene has CDR1 LGHDT and CDR2 YNNKEL (reference sequence). V was clipped by 0 bases and J by 6 bases, with 14 bases between them. The CDR3 is 15 amino acids. In DNA form, the CDR3 reads TGTGCCAGCAGCCAAGAGTCGGGGGGTTCCCATGGCTACACCTTC. Amino acids: CASSQESGGSHGYTF.

In its sample, this clonotype was seen many times. This chain uses TRBV27 with TRBJ2-5, with D possibly TRBD2 on 6 matching bases. Trimming stripped 2 bases from V and 1 base from J, with 14 bases between. Germline CDR1 MNHEY, CDR2 SMNVEV (reference sequence). This CDR3 is 16 amino acids long. CDR3 amino acids: CASSLMGSGAQETQYF. The CDR3 nucleotides read TGTGCCAGCAGTTTAATGGGTAGCGGAGCCCAAGAGACCCAGTACTTC.

This clonotype was seen repeatedly, ten times or more. The CDR3 is CASTLRTDTDTQYF. The CDR3 DNA follows: TGTGCCAGCACCCTCCGGACAGATACGGATACGCAGTATTTT. This chain links TRBV7-2 with TRBJ2-3; D may be TRBD1 (6 bases). Trimming left V 7 bases short and J 6 bases short, with 17 bases between. Germline lookup yields CDR1 SGHTA and CDR2 FQGNSA. The CDR3 has 14 residues.

This clonotype was counted many times. The J gene is TRBJ2-7, the V gene TRBV20-1, with D possibly TRBD2 on 5 matching bases. Trimming took 0 bases from V and 0 from J, leaving 12 bases between them. This CDR3 contains 15 residues. Germline assignment: CDR1 DFQATT and CDR2 SNEGSKA (reference sequence). Written as DNA, the CDR3 is TGCAGTGCTAGAGATCTCGGACGGGACTCCTACGAGCAGTACTTC. This translates into CSARDLGRDSYEQYF.

This clonotype has at least ten counts. The genes are TRBV12-3 or TRBV12-4 and TRBJ2-5, with a possible D match to TRBD2 (6 bases). There are 16 residues in the CDR3. V lost 7 bases and J lost 5, with 23 bases in between. In DNA, the CDR3 is TGTGCCAGCACCCTAGGTGGGACGGGAGTGGGTGAGACCCAGTACTTC. As protein: CASTLGGTGVGETQYF.

This clonotype came up many times. This chain joins TRBV21-1 and TRBJ1-2; the table's D call, TRBD1, has no DNA check behind it. TRBV21-1 is listed as a pseudogene. This CDR3 region has 15 residues. The CDR3 is CASSRGRDSYYGYTF. CDR3 sequence (DNA): TGTGCCAGCAGCCGGGGCCGGGACAGTTACTATGGCTACACCTTC.

J is TRBJ1-4 and V is TRBV5-1; a possible D gene is TRBD1 (5 bases). This CDR3 comprises 14 residues. Per germline, CDR1 SGHRS and CDR2 YFSETQ. V gave up 4 bases and J gave up 4 bases, with 11 bases separating them. CDR3 region: CASSMEGNNEKLFF. In DNA, the CDR3 is TGCGCCAGCAGCATGGAGGGGAATAATGAAAAACTGTTTTTT.

This clonotype was seen a few times. The chain is built from TRBV29-1 and TRBJ2-3; no definite D call. V lost 6 bases and J 0 bases, leaving 13 bases between the germline ends. Looked up from germline, CDR1 is SQVTM and CDR2 is ANQGSEA. This CDR3 comprises 14 residues. The CDR3 DNA sequence: TGCAGCGTCGGGCTAGGGATTAGCACAGATACGCAGTATTTT. Translation gives CSVGLGISTDTQYF.

In this sample, this clonotype turned up a few times. The chain joins TRBV6-1 to TRBJ1-2, with a possible D match to TRBD1 (5 bases). CDR3 length equals 15 residues. The V gene's germline CDR1 is MNHNS and CDR2 SASEGT. The V end was cut by 5 bases, the J end by 4 bases, with 17 bases between. CDR3 sequence: CASSPGGPKGYGYTF. The CDR3 nucleotides read TGTGCCAGCAGTCCCGGGGGTCCAAAGGGCTATGGCTACACCTTC.

This clonotype was counted many times. The J gene is TRBJ1-2, the V gene TRBV5-5; D ambiguous. The CDR3 sequence is 14 residues long. V was clipped by 3 bases and J by 8 bases, with 17 bases between them. Germline CDR1 and CDR2: SGHKS and YYEKEE (reference sequence). The CDR3 coding sequence is TGTGCCAGCAGCTCCAGCAAGGAAGGAAGGGGCTACACCTTC. It encodes CASSSSKEGRGYTF.

The V and J genes are TRBV12-1 and TRBJ2-7; the D call of TRBD2 is as the table states it, not checked on the DNA. TRBV12-1 constitutes a pseudogene. The CDR3 extends over 15 amino acids. The CDR3 bases are TGTGCCAGCAGCCCAATCCCGGGACTAGCCTACGAGCAGTACTTC. Translating gives CASSPIPGLAYEQYF.

This clonotype was seen at least ten times. The V and J genes are TRBV3-1 and TRBJ1-1; D not resolved. Germline-derived CDR1 and CDR2 are LGHDT and YNNKEL (reference sequence). The CDR3 length is 14 residues. Trimming removed 0 bases at V and 3 bases at J, with 8 bases between. The CDR3 DNA is TGTGCCAGCAGCCAAGATCTTTGGGACACTGAAGCTTTCTTT. Translating it yields CASSQDLWDTEAFF. Using reference TRBV3-1 and TRBJ1-1 for the parts outside the CDR3, the full variable domain is DTAVSQTPKYLVTQMGNDKSIKCEQNLGHDTMYWYKQDSKKFLKIMFSYNNKELIINETVPNRFSPKSPDKAHLNLHINSLELGDSAVYFCASSQDLWDTEAFFGQGTRLTVV.

As regards this clonotype: A clone one base away is much larger, so this may be a read error. This chain joins TRBV27 and TRBJ1-6; 9 bases fit TRBD1. In germline, CDR1 is MNHEY, CDR2 SMNVEV (reference sequence). This CDR3 has 13 amino acids. The CDR3 DNA reads TGTGCCAGCAGTTGGACAGGGGATTCACCCCTCCTCTTT. Translated: CASSWTGDSPLLF.

The table lists this clonotype with a few counts. The chain couples TRBV7-1 to TRBJ2-3, with TRBD2 matching over 11 bases. TRBV7-1 is identified as an open reading frame with a role that is uncertain. Germline trimming cut 7 bases from V and 0 bases from J; bases unmatched to any gene: 30. The CDR3 totals 24 residues. The CDR3 sequence: CASTSGAGKTSGRVIRLSTDTQYF. The CDR3 DNA reads TGTGCCAGCACCTCGGGCGCAGGAAAAACTAGCGGGAGAGTTATACGACTTAGCACAGATACGCAGTATTTT.

The rearrangement joins TRBV7-6 to TRBJ2-5; 7 bases are a match to TRBD1. CDR3 length equals 16 residues. V trimming: 5 bases; J trimming: 5 bases; junction bases outside the gene matches: 14. Germline CDR1 and CDR2: SGHVS and FNYEAQ. This CDR3 reads CASSPVGTAQGETQYF. The CDR3 bases are TGTGCCAGCAGCCCAGTCGGGACAGCCCAAGGGGAGACCCAGTACTTC. Using reference TRBV7-6 and TRBJ2-5 for the parts outside the CDR3, the full variable domain is GAGVSQSPRYKVTKRGQDVALRCDPISGHVSLYWYRQALGQGPEFLTYFNYEAQQDKSGLPNDRFSAERPEGSISTLTIQRTEQRDSAMYRCASSPVGTAQGETQYFGPGTRLLVL.

This clonotype was picked up many times. This chain links TRBV14 with TRBJ1-1; D is ambiguous. With 8 bases removed from V and 4 bases from J, the gap between germline ends came to 11 bases. The CDR3 is 12 residues long. Germline V gene lookup returns CDR1 SGHDN and CDR2 FVKESK. CDR3 nucleotide sequence: TGTGCCAGCTCTCCCGGGAGCACTGAAGCTTTCTTT. Encoded protein: CASSPGSTEAFF.